This record looks at one TCR beta chain sequence and its context. Its antigen is still unknown. Germline CDR1 reads SGHRS; CDR2 reads YFSETQ. The CDR3 runs 16 residues. V shed 3 bases and J shed 0 bases, with 13 bases lying between them. The sample comes from a study of T cells after yellow fever vaccination. TCRdb re-analysed the 5' RACE reads in MiXCR, keeping a single row per CDR3 protein. The sample lists about 350,000 distinct CDR3 sequences; approximately 8% were seen once. Study results and limitations: Reappearance after the booster was observed for most primary-vaccination clones (roughly 97% CD4, almost 90% CD8).

The material was PBMCs, obtained roughly seven weeks after the first yellow fever vaccination. The TCR was taken from a man aged 18-30 years who received the YFV17D yellow fever vaccine. The chain has TRBV5-1 and TRBJ2-1; weak D call: TRBD1 (6 bases). The CDR3 loop is CASSSLGQNSYNEQFF. In DNA form, the CDR3 reads TGCGCCAGCAGCTCCCTAGGACAGAACTCCTACAATGAGCAGTTCTTC.